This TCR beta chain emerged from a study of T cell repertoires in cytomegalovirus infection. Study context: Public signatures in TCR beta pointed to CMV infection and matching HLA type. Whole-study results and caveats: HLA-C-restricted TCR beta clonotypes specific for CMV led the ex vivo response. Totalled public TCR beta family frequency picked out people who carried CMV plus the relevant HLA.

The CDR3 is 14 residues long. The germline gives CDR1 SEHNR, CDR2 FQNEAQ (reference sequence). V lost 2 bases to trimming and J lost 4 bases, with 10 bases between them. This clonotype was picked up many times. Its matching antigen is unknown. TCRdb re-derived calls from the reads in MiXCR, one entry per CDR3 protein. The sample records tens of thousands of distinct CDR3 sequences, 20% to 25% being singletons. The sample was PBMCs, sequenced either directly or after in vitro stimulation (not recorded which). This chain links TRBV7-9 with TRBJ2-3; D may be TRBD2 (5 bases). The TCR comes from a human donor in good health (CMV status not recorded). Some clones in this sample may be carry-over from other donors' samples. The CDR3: CASSLSGVADTQYF. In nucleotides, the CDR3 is TGTGCCAGCAGCTTATCCGGGGTGGCAGATACGCAGTATTTT.